This T cell receptor beta chain was captured by sequencing in a study of human T cells and chemical hapten exposure. Study-wide context: Patients received weekly diphenylcyclopropenone doses to the scalp throughout the approximately 23-week study. Study conclusions and caveats: Sensitizing to DPC left TCRs with a frequency above 1 in 1000 unaltered.

This CDR3 is 15 amino acids long. V gave up 1 base and J gave up 6 bases, with 13 bases separating them. Germline CDR1 SGHVS, CDR2 FQNEAQ. As the library was built, unique molecular identifiers were attached to individual cDNA molecules. TCRdb analysed the RACE reads with MiXCR anew, one entry per CDR3 protein. Among 60,000 to 80,000 distinct CDR3 sequences listed, roughly 6.7% were seen once. This clonotype was detected many times. Its antigen is not identified. The sample's time point: pre-sensitization, week 0. The treatment: therapeutic diphenylcyclopropenone sensitization with weekly scalp DPC. The sequence derives from a woman in her twenties or thirties with alopecia areata. Some clones in this sample may be carry-over from other donors' samples. This specimen consisted of whole blood, obtained in connection with sensitization to the hapten diphenylcyclopropenone (DPC). The chain recombines TRBV7-8 with TRBJ2-1; D remains unclear. The CDR3 nucleotides read TGTGCCAGCAGCTTAGGTATCACGGGTTTCAATGAGCAGTTCTTC. Protein: CASSLGITGFNEQFF. Variable domain in full (rest from reference TRBV7-8 and TRBJ2-1): GAGVSQSPRYKVAKRGQDVALRCDPISGHVSLFWYQQALGQGPEFLTYFQNEAQLDKSGLPSDRFFAERPEGSVSTLKIQRTQQEDSAVYLCASSLGITGFNEQFFGPGTRLTVL.